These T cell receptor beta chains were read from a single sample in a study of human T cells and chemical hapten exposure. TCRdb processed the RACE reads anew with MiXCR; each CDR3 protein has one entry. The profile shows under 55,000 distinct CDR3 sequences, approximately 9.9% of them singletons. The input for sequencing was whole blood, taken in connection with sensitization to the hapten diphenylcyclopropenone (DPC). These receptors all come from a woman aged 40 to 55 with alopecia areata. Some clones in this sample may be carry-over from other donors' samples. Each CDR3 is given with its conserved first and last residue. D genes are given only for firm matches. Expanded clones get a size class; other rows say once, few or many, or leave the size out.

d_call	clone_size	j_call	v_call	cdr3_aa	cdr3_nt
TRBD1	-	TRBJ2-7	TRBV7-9	CASSLVPLDRGKYEQYF	TGTGCCAGCAGCTTAGTCCCTCTGGACAGGGGGAAGTACGAGCAGTACTTC
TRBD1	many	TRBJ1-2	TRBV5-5	CASSPRDRGMYYGYTF	TGTGCCAGCAGCCCCCGGGACAGGGGGATGTACTATGGCTACACCTTC
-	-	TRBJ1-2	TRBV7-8	CASSFNQGSNYGYTF	TGTGCCAGCAGCTTTAATCAGGGTAGCAACTATGGCTACACCTTC
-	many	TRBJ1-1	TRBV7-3	CASSLMSNTEAFF	TGTGCCAGCAGCTTAATGTCTAACACTGAAGCTTTCTTT
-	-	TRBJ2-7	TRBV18	CASSPPSRDGEQYF	TGTGCCAGCTCACCACCGTCCAGGGACGGCGAGCAGTACTTC
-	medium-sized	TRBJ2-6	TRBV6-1	CASSVTTGSGANVLTF	TGTGCCAGCAGCGTTACTACAGGCTCTGGGGCCAACGTCCTGACTTTC
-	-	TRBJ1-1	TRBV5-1	CASSADGSEAFF	TGCGCCAGCAGCGCAGACGGCTCTGAAGCTTTCTTT
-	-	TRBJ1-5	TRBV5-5	CASSPGQSIQPQHF	TGTGCCAGCAGCCCGGGGCAGTCCATTCAGCCCCAGCATTTT
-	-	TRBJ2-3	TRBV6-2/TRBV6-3	CASSSELLDTQYF	TGTGCCAGCAGCTCCGAACTCCTGGATACGCAGTATTTT
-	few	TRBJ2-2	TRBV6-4	CASSDSVRTPNTGELFF	TGTGCCAGCAGTGACTCAGTGCGAACCCCGAACACCGGGGAGCTGTTTTTT
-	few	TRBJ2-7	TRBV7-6	CASSLGPGYHEQYF	TGTGCCAGCAGCTTAGGACCCGGGTACCACGAGCAGTACTTC
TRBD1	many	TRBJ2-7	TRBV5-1	CASSLGGQGYEQYF	TGCGCCAGCAGCTTGGGGGGACAGGGCTACGAGCAGTACTTC
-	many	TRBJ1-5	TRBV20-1	CSAGKGNQPQHF	TGCAGTGCTGGTAAGGGCAATCAGCCCCAGCATTTT
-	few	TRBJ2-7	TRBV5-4	CASSLGPAGEQYF	TGTGCCAGCAGCTTGGGCCCTGCCGGGGAGCAGTACTTC
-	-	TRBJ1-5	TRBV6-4	CASSLGAGQPQHF	TGTGCCAGCAGTCTGGGGGCGGGTCAGCCCCAGCATTTT
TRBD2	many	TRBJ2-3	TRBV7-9	CASSSDIAGGPDTQYF	TGTGCCAGCAGTTCCGATATTGCGGGGGGGCCAGATACGCAGTATTTT
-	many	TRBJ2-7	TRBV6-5	CASSYSPVLTYEQYF	TGTGCCAGCAGTTACTCGCCAGTTCTCACCTACGAGCAGTACTTC
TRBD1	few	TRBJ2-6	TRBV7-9	CASSPGTGLFSGANVLTF	TGTGCCAGCAGTCCCGGGACAGGGCTTTTCTCTGGGGCCAACGTCCTGACTTTC
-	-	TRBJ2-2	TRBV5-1	CASSLHLPNTGELFF	TGCGCCAGCAGCTTGCACCTACCTAACACCGGGGAGCTGTTTTTT
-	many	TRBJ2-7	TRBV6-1	CAMSRTGFYEQYF	TGTGCCATGTCCCGGACTGGCTTCTACGAGCAGTACTTC
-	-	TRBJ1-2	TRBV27	CASSFGRGYGYTF	TGTGCCAGCAGTTTCGGCAGGGGCTATGGCTACACCTTC
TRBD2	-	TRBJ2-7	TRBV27	CASSIAGVYYEQYF	TGTGCCAGCAGTATAGCGGGGGTCTACTACGAGCAGTACTTC
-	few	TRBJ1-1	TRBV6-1	CASSDYTEAFF	TGTGCCAGCAGTGATTACACTGAAGCTTTCTTT
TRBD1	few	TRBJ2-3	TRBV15	CATSSGQGEVTDTQYF	TGTGCCACCAGCAGTGGACAGGGGGAAGTCACAGATACGCAGTATTTT
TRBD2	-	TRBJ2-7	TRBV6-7	CASSRLAGASYEQYF	TGTGCCAGCAGCCGACTAGCGGGGGCCTCCTACGAGCAGTACTTC
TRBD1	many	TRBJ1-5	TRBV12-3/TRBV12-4	CASSLKGTGDWAQHF	TGTGCCAGCAGTTTAAAAGGGACAGGGGATTGGGCCCAGCATTTT
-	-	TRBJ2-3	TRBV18	CASSPQSTDTQYF	TGTGCCAGCTCACCACAGAGCACAGATACGCAGTATTTT
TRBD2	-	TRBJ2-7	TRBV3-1	CASSQGLAGRWQYF	TGTGCCAGCAGCCAGGGACTAGCGGGGCGGTGGCAGTACTTC
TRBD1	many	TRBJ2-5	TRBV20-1	CSARPGQLKETQYF	TGCAGCGCCCGACCGGGACAGCTAAAAGAGACCCAGTACTTC
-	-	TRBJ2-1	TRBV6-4	CASSADTNYNEQFF	TGTGCCAGCAGCGCCGACACAAACTACAATGAGCAGTTCTTC
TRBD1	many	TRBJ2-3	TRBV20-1	CSAEGQGAYYTQYF	TGCAGTGCTGAAGGACAGGGCGCTTATTATACGCAGTATTTT
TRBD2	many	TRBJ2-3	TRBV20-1	CSASQTSGATDTQYF	TGCAGTGCTTCCCAGACTAGCGGGGCCACAGATACGCAGTATTTT
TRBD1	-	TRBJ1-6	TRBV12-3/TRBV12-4	CASSRQGANSPLHF	TGTGCCAGCAGCCGCCAGGGGGCGAATTCACCCCTCCACTTT
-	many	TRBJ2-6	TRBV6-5	CASLTYAPSGANVLTF	TGTGCCAGCCTGACATACGCGCCGTCTGGGGCCAACGTCCTGACTTTC
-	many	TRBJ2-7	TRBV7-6	CASTPGGGRPYEQYF	TGTGCCAGCACCCCGGGCGGGGGCAGACCTTACGAGCAGTACTTC
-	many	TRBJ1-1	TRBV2	CASIQGTMNTEAFF	TGTGCCAGCATCCAAGGGACCATGAACACTGAAGCTTTCTTT
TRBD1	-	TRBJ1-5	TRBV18	CASSPTGGSSNQPQHF	TGTGCCAGCTCACCAACAGGGGGTAGTAGCAATCAGCCCCAGCATTTT
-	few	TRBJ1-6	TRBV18	CASSKDRYNSPLHF	TGTGCCAGCTCGAAGGACAGATATAATTCACCCCTCCACTTT
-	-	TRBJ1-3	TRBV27	CASRGGSSGNTIYF	TGTGCCAGCAGGGGAGGGAGCTCTGGAAACACCATATATTTT